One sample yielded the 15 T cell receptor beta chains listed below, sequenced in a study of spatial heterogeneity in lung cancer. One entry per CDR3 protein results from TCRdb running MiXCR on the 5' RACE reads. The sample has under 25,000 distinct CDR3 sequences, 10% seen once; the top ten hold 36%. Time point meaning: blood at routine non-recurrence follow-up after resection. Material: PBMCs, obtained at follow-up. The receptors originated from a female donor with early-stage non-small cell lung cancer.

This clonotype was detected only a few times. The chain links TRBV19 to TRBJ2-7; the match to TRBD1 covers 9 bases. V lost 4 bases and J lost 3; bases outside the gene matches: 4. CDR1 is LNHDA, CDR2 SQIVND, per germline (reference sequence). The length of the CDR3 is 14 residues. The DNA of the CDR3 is TGTGCCAGTAGTAAGGGACAGGGATTCTACGAGCAGTACTTC. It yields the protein CASSKGQGFYEQYF.

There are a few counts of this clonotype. The CDR3 DNA sequence: TGTGCCAGCAGCTTCCGGTCTCGAGAGACCCAGTACTTC. This gives the protein CASSFRSRETQYF. V gene TRBV5-4 combines with J gene TRBJ2-5; D not resolved. Trimming shortened V by 2 bases and J by 4 bases, and 9 bases separated the two germline ends. Germline CDR1 SGHNT, CDR2 YYREEE (reference sequence). The CDR3 loop spans 13 amino acids.

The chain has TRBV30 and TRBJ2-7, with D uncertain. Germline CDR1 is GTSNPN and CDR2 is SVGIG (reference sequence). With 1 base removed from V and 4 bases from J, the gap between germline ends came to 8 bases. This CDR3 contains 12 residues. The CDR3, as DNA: TGTGCCTGGAGTGCGCAGAAATACGAGCAGTACTTC. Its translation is CAWSAQKYEQYF. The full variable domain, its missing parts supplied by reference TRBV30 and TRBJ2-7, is SQTIHQWPATLVQPVGSPLSLECTVEGTSNPNLYWYRQAAGRGLQLLFYSVGIGQISSEVPQNLSASRPQDRQFILSSKKLLLSDSGFYLCAWSAQKYEQYFGPGTRLTVT.

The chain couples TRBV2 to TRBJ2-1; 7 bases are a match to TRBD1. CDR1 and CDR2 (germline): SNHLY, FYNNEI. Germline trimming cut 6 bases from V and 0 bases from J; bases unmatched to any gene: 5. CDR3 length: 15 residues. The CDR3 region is CASSIQGSSYNEQFF. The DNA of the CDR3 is TGTGCCAGCAGCATACAGGGGAGCTCCTACAATGAGCAGTTCTTC.

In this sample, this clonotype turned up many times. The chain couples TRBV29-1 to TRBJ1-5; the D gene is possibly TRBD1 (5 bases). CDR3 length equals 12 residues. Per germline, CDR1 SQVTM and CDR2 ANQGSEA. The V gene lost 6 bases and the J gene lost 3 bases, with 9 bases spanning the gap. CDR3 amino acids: CSVGTANQPQHF. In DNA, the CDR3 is TGCAGCGTCGGGACCGCCAATCAGCCCCAGCATTTT.

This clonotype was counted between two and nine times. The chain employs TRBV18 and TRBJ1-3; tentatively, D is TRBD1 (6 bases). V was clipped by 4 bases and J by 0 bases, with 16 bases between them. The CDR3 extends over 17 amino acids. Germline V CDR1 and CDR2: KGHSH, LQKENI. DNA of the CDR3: TGTGCCAGCTCACACTCCGTTTCGACAGGCTCTGGAAACACCATATATTTT. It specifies CASSHSVSTGSGNTIYF.

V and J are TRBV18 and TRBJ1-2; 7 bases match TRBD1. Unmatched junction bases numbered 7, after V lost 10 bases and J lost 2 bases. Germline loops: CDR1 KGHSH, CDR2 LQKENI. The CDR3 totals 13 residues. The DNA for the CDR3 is TGTGCCACCATGGGACAGCTAAACTATGGCTACACCTTC. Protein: CATMGQLNYGYTF.

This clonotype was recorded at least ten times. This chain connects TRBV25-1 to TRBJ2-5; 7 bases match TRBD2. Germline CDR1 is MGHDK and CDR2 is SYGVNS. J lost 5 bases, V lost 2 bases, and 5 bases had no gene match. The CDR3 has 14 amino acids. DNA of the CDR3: TGTGCCAGCAGTGAACCCTTCGGGGGGGAGACCCAGTACTTC. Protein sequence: CASSEPFGGETQYF. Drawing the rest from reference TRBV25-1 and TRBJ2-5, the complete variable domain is EADIYQTPRYLVIGTGKKITLECSQTMGHDKMYWYQQDPGMELHLIHYSYGVNSTEKGDLSSESTVSRIRTEHFPLTLESARPSHTSQYLCASSEPFGGETQYFGPGTRLLVL.

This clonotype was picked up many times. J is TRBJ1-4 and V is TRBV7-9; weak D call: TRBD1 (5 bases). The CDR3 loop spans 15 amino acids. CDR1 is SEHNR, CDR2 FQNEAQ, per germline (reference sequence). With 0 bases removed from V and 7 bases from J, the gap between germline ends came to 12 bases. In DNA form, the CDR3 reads TGTGCCAGCAGCTTAGCGGCAGGGTGGGGTGAAAAACTGTTTTTT. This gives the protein CASSLAAGWGEKLFF.

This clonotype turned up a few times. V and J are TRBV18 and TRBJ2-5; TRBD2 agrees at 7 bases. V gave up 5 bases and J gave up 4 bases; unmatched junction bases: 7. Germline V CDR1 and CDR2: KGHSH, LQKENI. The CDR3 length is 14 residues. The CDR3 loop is CASSSSGAPETQYF. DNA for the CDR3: TGTGCCAGCTCAAGCAGCGGGGCCCCAGAGACCCAGTACTTC.

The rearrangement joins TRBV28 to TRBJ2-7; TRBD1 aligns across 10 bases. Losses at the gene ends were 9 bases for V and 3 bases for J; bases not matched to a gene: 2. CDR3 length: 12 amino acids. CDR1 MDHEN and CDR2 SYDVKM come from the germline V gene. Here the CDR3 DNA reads TGTGCCAGTCGGACAGGGGGCTACGAGCAGTACTTC. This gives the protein CASRTGGYEQYF.

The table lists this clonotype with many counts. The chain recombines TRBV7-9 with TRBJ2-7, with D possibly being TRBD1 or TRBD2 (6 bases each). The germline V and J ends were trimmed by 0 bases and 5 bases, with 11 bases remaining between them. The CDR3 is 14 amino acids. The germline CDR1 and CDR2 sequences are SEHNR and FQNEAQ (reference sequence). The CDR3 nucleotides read TGTGCCAGCAGCTTAGCTCGGGGGCAGGACGAGCAGTACTTC. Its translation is CASSLARGQDEQYF.

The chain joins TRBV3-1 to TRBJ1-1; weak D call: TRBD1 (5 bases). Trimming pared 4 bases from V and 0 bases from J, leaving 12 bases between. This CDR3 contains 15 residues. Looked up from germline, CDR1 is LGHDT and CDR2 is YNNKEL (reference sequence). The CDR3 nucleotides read TGTGCCAGCAGCCCCTCGGACATCGTGAACACTGAAGCTTTCTTT. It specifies CASSPSDIVNTEAFF.

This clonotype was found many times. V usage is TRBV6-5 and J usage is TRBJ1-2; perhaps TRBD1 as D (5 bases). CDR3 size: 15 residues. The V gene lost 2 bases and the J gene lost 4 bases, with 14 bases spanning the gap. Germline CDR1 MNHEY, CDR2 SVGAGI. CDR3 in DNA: TGTGCCAGCAGTTACCGGGGCAGGGCGGCCTATGGCTACACCTTC. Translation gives CASSYRGRAAYGYTF.

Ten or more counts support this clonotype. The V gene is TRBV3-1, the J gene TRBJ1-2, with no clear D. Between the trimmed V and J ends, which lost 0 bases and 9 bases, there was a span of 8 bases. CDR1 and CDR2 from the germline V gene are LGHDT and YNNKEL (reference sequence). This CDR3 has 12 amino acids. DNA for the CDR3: TGTGCCAGCAGCCAAGACTTCAGCAGCTACACCTTC. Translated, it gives CASSQDFSSYTF. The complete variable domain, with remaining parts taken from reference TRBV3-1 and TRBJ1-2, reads DTAVSQTPKYLVTQMGNDKSIKCEQNLGHDTMYWYKQDSKKFLKIMFSYNNKELIINETVPNRFSPKSPDKAHLNLHINSLELGDSAVYFCASSQDFSSYTFGSGTRLTVV.